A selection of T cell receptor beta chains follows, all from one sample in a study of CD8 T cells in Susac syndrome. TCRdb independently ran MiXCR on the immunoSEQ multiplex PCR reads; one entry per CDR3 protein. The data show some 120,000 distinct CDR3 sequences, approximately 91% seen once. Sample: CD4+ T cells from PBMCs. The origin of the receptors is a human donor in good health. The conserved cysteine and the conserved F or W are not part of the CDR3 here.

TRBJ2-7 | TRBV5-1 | ASARSRIYEQY
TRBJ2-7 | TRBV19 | ASRDRGSYEQY
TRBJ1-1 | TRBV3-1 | ASSQDRTGGKGAEAF
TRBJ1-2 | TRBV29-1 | SVEDSGFSGYT
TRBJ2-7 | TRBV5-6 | ASSLGGSTYEQY
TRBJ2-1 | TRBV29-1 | SVDGGGSSYNEQF
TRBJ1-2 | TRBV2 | ASSENRASGGYT
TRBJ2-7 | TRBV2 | ASMSTGFRYEQY
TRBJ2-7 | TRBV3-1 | ASSQDFWGEQY
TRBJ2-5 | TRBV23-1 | ASSHRSATIVQETQY
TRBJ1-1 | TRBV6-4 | ASKAGGGTTEAF
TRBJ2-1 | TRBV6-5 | ASSYSGGPSYNEQF
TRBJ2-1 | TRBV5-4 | ASSSRTPSSYNEQF
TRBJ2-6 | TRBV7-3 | ASSLNPRANVLT
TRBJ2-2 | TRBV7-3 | ASSRGAVGELF
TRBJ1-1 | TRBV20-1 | SALPGGTEAF
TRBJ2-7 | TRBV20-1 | SARVSSFSYEQY
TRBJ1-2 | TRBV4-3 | ASSQARSREDYGYT
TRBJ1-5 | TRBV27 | ASSLSLGWGQPQH
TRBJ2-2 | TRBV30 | AWGPVVRGNTGELF
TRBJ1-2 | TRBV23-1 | ASSQKSTNYGYT
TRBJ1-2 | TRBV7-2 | ASSPPLAMGYGYT
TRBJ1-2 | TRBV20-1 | SAREGQLYGYT
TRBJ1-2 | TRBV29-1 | SVEPGEHYGYT
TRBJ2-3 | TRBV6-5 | ASGRGIVTDTQY
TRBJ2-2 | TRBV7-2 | ASSVSAWTGELF
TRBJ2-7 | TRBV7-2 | ASSLAGGGHSYEQY
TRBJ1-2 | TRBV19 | ASSSLPGDGYT
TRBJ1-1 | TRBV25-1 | ASGRANTEAF
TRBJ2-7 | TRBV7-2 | ASSKTGTGRYEQY
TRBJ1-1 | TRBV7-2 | ASSPDPNANTEAF
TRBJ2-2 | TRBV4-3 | ASSQDNLAGANTGELF
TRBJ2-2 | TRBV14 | ASRTEGSRLF
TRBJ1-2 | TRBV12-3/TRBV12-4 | ASSLGQEHLA
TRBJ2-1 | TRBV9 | ASSVLSSGGNEQF
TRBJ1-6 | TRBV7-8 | ASNPSRGFYNSPLH
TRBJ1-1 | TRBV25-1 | ASSLRVGAEAF
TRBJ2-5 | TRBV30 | AWSRGGNQETQY
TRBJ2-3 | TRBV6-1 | ASSRGLGGGAPPFGTDTQY
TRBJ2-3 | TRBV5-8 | ASSLSGTDTQY
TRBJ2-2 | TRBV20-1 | SASGTTTGELF
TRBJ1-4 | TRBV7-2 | ASSSEWTDEKLF
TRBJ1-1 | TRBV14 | ASSLQGGTEAF
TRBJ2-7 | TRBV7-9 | ASSFPPLGAPMAAYEQY
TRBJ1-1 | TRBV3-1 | ASSPRDLTEAF
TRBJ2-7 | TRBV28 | ASSEGGVLYEQY
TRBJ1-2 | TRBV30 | AWYTGRANYGYT
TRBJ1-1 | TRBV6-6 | ASSYKGADTEAF
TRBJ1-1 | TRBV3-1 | ASSRDRSMNTEAF
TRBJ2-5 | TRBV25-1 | ASSRHTPGGQETQY
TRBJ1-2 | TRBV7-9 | ASTRDRPYYGYT
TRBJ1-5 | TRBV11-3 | ASSSTRQGRNQPQH